The text below deals with one T cell receptor beta chain. Its antigen remains unidentified. The sample belongs to a study of T cells in tuberculosis. The CDR3 contains 14 residues. From germline, CDR1 is SGHRS and CDR2 YFSETQ. V trimming: 4 bases; J trimming: 4 bases; junction bases outside the gene matches: 5. At study entry, adolescents had tuberculin skin tests and IGRA screening. Whole-study results and caveats: A GMM-specific repertoire classifier reached roughly 90% accuracy, AUROC 0.90. GMM-specific TCRs were nearer to active tuberculosis alpha repertoires, suggesting expansion.

Sequenced by immunoSEQ multiplex PCR; TCRdb stores in-frame clones only, minus some. The sample holds over 40,000 clones, 95% seen once. The specimen sequenced was PBMCs. The chain uses TRBV5-1 and TRBJ2-3, with TRBD2 matching 8 bases. This TCR was sampled from a donor aged 10 to 29 with latent tuberculosis or without tuberculosis infection. The CDR3 bases are TGCGCCAGCAGCAGTATAGCGGGGTCAGATACGCAGTATTTT. It is translated as CASSSIAGSDTQYF.